The sequence of this T cell receptor (beta chain) was determined in a study of T cell clones after liver transplantation. Study background: In this trial, immunosuppression withdrawal was attempted within 2 years of liver transplant. Standard immunosuppression, with no induction, continued until 12-24 months after transplant.

Overall study results and limits: Compared with third party-reactive sequences, donor-reactive ones declined more, independent of withdrawal success.

This CDR3 contains 14 residues. Trimming pared 0 bases from V and 4 bases from J, leaving 9 bases between. The germline gives CDR1 SGHRS, CDR2 YFSETQ. This clone was counted a single time. Its antigen is currently unknown. Method: immunoSEQ multiplex PCR; TCRdb's copy keeps in-frame clones and lacks some. The table has nearly 45,000 clones, approximately 86% seen once; the top ten hold more than 2%. The sequence was obtained from a human patient who received a liver transplant. The graft donor may account for some of the T cells. The source was CD4+ T cells from blood, collected 24 months after liver transplant. This chain connects TRBV5-1 to TRBJ2-3; the D gene is possibly TRBD2 (6 bases). The CDR3 protein is CASSLAAGSDTQYF. CDR3 DNA: TGCGCCAGCAGCTTGGCTGCGGGGTCAGATACGCAGTATTTT.